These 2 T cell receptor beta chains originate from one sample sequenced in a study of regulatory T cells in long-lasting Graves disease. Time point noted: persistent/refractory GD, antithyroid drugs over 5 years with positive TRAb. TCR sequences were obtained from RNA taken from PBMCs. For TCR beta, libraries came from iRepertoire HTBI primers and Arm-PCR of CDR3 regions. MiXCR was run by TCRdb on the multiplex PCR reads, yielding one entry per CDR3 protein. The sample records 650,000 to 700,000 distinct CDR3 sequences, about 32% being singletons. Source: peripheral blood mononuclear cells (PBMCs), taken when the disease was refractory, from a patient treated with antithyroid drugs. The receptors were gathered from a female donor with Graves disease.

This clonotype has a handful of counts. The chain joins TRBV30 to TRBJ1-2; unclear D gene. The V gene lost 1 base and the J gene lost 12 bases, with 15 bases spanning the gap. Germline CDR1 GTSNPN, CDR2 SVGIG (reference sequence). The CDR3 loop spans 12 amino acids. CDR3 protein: CAWSEQGLLDTF. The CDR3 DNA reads TGTGCCTGGAGTGAACAAGGACTGCTCGACACCTTC. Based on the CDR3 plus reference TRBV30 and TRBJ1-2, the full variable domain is SQTIHQWPATLVQPVGSPLSLECTVEGTSNPNLYWYRQAAGRGLQLLFYSVGIGQISSEVPQNLSASRPQDRQFILSSKKLLLSDSGFYLCAWSEQGLLDTFGSGTRLTVV.

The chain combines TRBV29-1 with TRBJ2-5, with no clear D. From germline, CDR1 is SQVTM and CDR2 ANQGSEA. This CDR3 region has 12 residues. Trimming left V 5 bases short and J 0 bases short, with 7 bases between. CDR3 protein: CSVCEHQETQYF. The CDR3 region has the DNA TGCAGCGTTTGCGAACACCAAGAGACCCAGTACTTC. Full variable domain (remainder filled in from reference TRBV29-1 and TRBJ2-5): SAVISQKPSRDICQRGTSLTIQCQVDSQVTMMFWYRQQPGQSLTLIATANQGSEATYESGFVIDKFPISRPNLTFSTLTVSNMSPEDSSIYLCSVCEHQETQYFGPGTRLLVL.